Each of the 10 T cell receptor beta chains below was sequenced from the same sample in a study of blood T cell repertoires in COVID-19. Clones were read by immunoSEQ multiplex PCR, and TCRdb kept only the in-frame ones, dropping some. This sample has fewer than 200,000 clones; approximately 85% occur once, and the top ten carry more than 7.5%. Sequencing used peripheral blood. These receptor sequences come from a man between 40 and 49 years old who had recovered from COVID-19.

J is TRBJ2-5 and V is TRBV6-5, with a weak D call TRBD2 (5 bases). V lost 1 base and J lost 5, with 11 bases in between. The CDR3 runs to 14 residues. The germline CDR1 and CDR2 sequences are MNHEY and SVGAGI. The CDR3 DNA reads as TGTGCCAGCAGTTACTACGGGGTTAGGGAGACCCAGTACTTC. Protein: CASSYYGVRETQYF.

This clone was recorded at least ten times. The chain is built from TRBV7-9 and TRBJ1-6; D is uncertain. The V gene lost 6 bases and the J gene lost 0 bases, with 6 bases spanning the gap. Per the germline V gene, CDR1 is SEHNR and CDR2 is FQNEAQ (reference sequence). The CDR3 covers 14 residues. The chain's CDR3 is CASSRSSYNSPLHF. In nucleotides, the CDR3 is TGTGCCAGCAGTCGGAGCTCCTATAATTCACCCCTCCACTTT.

The chain recombines TRBV30 with TRBJ2-1; tentatively, D is TRBD1 (6 bases). The V end lost 2 bases, the J end lost 8 bases, and 7 bases lay between the germline ends. The CDR3 runs 11 residues. The germline V gene has CDR1 GTSNPN and CDR2 SVGIG (reference sequence). The CDR3 sequence is CAWSYRDEQFF. CDR3 in DNA: TGTGCCTGGAGTTACAGGGATGAGCAGTTCTTC.

V is TRBV27 and J is TRBJ1-4; 7 bases match TRBD1. The CDR3 runs 13 residues. The germline V gene has CDR1 MNHEY and CDR2 SMNVEV (reference sequence). V was clipped by 4 bases and J by 5 bases; unmatched bases: 1. The CDR3 loop is CASSWDRNEKLFF. DNA for the CDR3: TGTGCCAGCAGTTGGGACAGAAATGAAAAACTGTTTTTT.

Judged by abundance, this clone is medium-sized. V gene TRBV11-1 combines with J gene TRBJ2-7, with 8 positions matching TRBD2. This CDR3 contains 12 residues. J was trimmed by 6 bases and V by 9 bases; bases with no gene match: 7. The germline gives CDR1 SGHAT, CDR2 FQDESV (reference sequence). This CDR3 reads CARGTRSGEQYF. CDR3 nucleotides: TGTGCCAGAGGGACTAGATCAGGCGAGCAGTACTTC.

The chain links TRBV30 to TRBJ1-6; D gene ambiguous. V gave up 0 bases and J gave up 6 bases, with 18 bases separating them. The V gene's germline CDR1 is GTSNPN and CDR2 SVGIG (reference sequence). The CDR3 spans 17 residues. This CDR3 reads CAWSVPYQVLSNSPLHF. The CDR3 DNA follows: TGTGCCTGGAGTGTACCCTACCAGGTCCTCTCTAATTCACCCCTCCACTTT.

This clone was seen a handful of times. The rearrangement joins TRBV7-9 to TRBJ2-1; 13 bases align to TRBD2. Trimming removed 7 bases from V and 7 bases from J; junction bases left unmatched: 13. Germline V lookup: CDR1 SEHNR, CDR2 FQNEAQ (reference sequence). This CDR3 is built from 17 residues. The CDR3 sequence is CASNFGTGLAGKNEQFF. The CDR3 DNA is TGTGCCAGCAACTTTGGGACGGGACTAGCGGGAAAAAATGAGCAGTTCTTC. The variable domain in full, with the rest retrieved from reference TRBV7-9 and TRBJ2-1, is DTGVSQNPRHKITKRGQNVTFRCDPISEHNRLYWYRQTLGQGPEFLTYFQNEAQLEKSRLLSDRFSAERPKGSFSTLEIQRTEQGDSAMYLCASNFGTGLAGKNEQFFGPGTRLTVL.

The chain employs TRBV6-6 and TRBJ1-4; TRBD1 is a possible D gene (6 bases). Germline CDR1 reads MNHNY; CDR2 reads SVGAGI (reference sequence). V lost 5 bases to trimming and J lost 2 bases, with 15 bases between them. This CDR3 spans 16 amino acids. CDR3 in DNA: TGTGCCAGCAGTCTCACCGAACAGGGCACTAATGAAAAACTGTTTTTT. This codes for CASSLTEQGTNEKLFF.

The V gene is TRBV6-2 or TRBV6-3, the J gene TRBJ2-1, with 10 nucleotides matching TRBD2. The trim removed 0 bases at V and 8 bases at J, leaving 7 bases unmatched. The length of the CDR3 is 16 residues. Germline V CDR1 and CDR2: MNHEY, SVGEGT. DNA of the CDR3: TGTGCCAGCAGTTACTCTTTCTCTAGCGGGAGCGATGAGCAGTTCTTC. Its protein is CASSYSFSSGSDEQFF.

The rearrangement links TRBV18 to TRBJ2-4, with D perhaps matching TRBD2 (7 bases). Trimming cost V 5 bases and J 4 bases, with 9 bases left between them. Germline V gene lookup returns CDR1 KGHSH and CDR2 LQKENI. This CDR3 comprises 13 residues. The CDR3 loop reads CASSEGGKNIQYF. In DNA, the CDR3 is TGTGCCAGCTCAGAGGGGGGGAAAAACATTCAGTACTTC.